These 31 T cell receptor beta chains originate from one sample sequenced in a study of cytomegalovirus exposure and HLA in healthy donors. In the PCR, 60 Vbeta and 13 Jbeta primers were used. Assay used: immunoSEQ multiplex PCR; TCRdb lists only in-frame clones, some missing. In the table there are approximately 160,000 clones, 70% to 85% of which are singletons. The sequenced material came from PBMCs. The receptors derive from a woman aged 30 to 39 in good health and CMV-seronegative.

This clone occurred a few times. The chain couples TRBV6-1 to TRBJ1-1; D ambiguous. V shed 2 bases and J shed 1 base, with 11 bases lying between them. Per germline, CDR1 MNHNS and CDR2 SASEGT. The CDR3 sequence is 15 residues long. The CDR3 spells CASSELRQPNTEAFF. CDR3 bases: TGTGCCAGCAGTGAATTACGACAACCGAACACTGAAGCTTTCTTT.

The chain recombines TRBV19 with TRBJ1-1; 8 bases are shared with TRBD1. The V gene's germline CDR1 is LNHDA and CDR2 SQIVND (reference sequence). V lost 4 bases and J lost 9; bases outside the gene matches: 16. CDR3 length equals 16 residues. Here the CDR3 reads CASSTPQGAWTDKAFF. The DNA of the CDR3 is TGTGCCAGTAGTACCCCCCAGGGGGCCTGGACTGATAAAGCTTTCTTT.

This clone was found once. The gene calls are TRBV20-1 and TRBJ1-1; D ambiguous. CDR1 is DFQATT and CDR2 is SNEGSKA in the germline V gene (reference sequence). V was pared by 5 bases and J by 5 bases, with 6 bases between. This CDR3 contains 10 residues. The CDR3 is CSAGSTEAFF. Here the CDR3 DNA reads TGCAGTGCTGGGAGTACTGAAGCTTTCTTT.

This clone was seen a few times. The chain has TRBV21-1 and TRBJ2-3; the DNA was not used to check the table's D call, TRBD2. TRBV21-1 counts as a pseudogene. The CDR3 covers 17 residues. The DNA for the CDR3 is TGTGCCAGCAGCAAAGCCTCAGTCGCCTTGAGGACAGATACGCAGTATTTT. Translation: CASSKASVALRTDTQYF.

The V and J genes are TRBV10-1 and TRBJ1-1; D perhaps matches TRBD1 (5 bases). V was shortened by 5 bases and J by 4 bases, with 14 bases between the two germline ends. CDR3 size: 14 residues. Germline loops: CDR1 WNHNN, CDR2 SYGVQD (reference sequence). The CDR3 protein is CASSMARQGTEAFF. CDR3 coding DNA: TGCGCCAGCAGTATGGCACGGCAGGGCACTGAAGCTTTCTTT.

CDR3 nucleotide sequence: TGTGCCAGCAGCTTGGACAACCGGGGGAATTACGAGCAGTACTTC. Translating it yields CASSLDNRGNYEQYF. This chain links TRBV5-4 with TRBJ2-7, with a possible D match to TRBD2 (6 bases). CDR1 and CDR2 (germline): SGHNT, YYREEE (reference sequence). The CDR3 has 15 residues. Trimming removed 0 bases from V and 4 bases from J, with 14 bases in between.

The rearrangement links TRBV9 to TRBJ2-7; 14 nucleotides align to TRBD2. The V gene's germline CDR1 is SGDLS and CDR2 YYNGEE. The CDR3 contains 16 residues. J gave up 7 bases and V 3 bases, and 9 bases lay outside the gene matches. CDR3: CASSAPTSGGVEEQYF. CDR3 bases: TGTGCCAGCAGCGCGCCGACTAGCGGGGGGGTGGAAGAGCAGTACTTC. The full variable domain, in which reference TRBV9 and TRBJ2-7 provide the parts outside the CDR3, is DSGVTQTPKHLITATGQRVTLRCSPRSGDLSVYWYQQSLDQGLQFLIQYYNGEERAKGNILERFSAQQFPDLHSELNLSSLELGDSALYFCASSAPTSGGVEEQYFGPGTRLTVT.

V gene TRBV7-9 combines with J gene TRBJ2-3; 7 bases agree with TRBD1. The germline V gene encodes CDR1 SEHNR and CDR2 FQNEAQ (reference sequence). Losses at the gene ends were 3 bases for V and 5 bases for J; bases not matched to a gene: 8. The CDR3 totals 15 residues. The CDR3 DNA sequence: TGTGCCAGCAGCTTTATAGGCAGGGGGAAAGATACGCAGTATTTT. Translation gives CASSFIGRGKDTQYF.

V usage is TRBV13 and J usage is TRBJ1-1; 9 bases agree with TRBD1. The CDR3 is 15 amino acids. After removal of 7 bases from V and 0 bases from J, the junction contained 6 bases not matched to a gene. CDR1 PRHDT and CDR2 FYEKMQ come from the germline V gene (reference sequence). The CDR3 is CASKWDREMNTEAFF. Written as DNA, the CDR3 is TGTGCCAGCAAGTGGGACAGGGAAATGAACACTGAAGCTTTCTTT.

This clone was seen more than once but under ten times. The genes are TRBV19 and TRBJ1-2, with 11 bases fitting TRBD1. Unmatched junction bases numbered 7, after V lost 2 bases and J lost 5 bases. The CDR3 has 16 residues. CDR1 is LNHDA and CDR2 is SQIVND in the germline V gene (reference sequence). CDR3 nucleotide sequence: TGTGCCAGTAGTATAAACGGACAGGGGGCGCGATATGGCTACACCTTC. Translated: CASSINGQGARYGYTF.

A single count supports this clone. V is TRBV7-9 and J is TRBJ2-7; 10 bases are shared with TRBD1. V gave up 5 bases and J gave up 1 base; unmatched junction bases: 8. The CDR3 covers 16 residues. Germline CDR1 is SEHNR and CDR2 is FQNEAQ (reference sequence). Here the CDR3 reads CASSHGTGAKSYEQYF. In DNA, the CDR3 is TGTGCCAGCAGCCACGGGACAGGGGCGAAATCCTACGAGCAGTACTTC. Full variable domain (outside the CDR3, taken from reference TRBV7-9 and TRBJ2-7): DTGVSQNPRHKITKRGQNVTFRCDPISEHNRLYWYRQTLGQGPEFLTYFQNEAQLEKSRLLSDRFSAERPKGSFSTLEIQRTEQGDSAMYLCASSHGTGAKSYEQYFGPGTRLTVT.

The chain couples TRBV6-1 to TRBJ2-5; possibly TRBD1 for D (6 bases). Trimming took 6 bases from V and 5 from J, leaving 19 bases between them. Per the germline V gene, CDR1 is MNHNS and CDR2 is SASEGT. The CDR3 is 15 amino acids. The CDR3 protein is CASRRMTSGGETQYF. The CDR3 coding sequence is TGTGCCAGCAGGAGGATGACCAGTGGGGGCGAGACCCAGTACTTC.

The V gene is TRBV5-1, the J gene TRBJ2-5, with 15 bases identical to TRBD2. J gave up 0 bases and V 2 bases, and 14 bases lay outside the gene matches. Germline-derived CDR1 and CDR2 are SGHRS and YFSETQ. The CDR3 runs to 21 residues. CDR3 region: CASSLGLAGGPPFGHQETQYF. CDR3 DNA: TGCGCCAGCAGCTTAGGACTAGCGGGAGGGCCCCCGTTTGGGCACCAAGAGACCCAGTACTTC.

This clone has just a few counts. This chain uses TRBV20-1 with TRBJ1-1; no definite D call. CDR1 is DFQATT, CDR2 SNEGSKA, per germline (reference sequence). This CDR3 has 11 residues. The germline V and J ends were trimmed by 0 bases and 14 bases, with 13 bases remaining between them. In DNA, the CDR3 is TGCAGTGCTAGAGATCTAGGACTTAGCTTCTTT. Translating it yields CSARDLGLSFF.

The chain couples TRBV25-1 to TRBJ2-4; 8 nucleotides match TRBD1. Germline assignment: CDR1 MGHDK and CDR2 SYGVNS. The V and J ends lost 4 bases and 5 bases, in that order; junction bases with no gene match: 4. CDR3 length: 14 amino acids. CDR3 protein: CASSVTGVENIQYF. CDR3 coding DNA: TGTGCCAGCAGTGTGACAGGGGTGGAAAACATTCAGTACTTC.

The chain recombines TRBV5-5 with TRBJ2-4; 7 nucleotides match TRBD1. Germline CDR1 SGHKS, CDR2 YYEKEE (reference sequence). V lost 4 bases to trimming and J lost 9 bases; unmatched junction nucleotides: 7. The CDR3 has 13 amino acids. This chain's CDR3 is CASSRDRDGIQYF. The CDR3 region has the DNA TGTGCCAGCAGCCGAGACAGGGACGGCATTCAGTACTTC.

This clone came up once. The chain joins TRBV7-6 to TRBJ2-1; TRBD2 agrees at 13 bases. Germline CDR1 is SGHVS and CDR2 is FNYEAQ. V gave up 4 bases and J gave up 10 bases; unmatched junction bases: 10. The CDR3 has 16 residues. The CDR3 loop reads CASSWGGGLAGEEQFF. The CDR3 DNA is TGTGCCAGCAGCTGGGGGGGTGGACTAGCGGGGGAAGAGCAGTTCTTC. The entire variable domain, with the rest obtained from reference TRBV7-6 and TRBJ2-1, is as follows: GAGVSQSPRYKVTKRGQDVALRCDPISGHVSLYWYRQALGQGPEFLTYFNYEAQQDKSGLPNDRFSAERPEGSISTLTIQRTEQRDSAMYRCASSWGGGLAGEEQFFGPGTRLTVL.

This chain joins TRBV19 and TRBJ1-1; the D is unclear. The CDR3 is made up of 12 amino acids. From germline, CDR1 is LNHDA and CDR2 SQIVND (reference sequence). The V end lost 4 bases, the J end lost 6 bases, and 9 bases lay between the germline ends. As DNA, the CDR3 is TGTGCCAGTAGTAATCTAGGAGCTGAAGCTTTCTTT. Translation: CASSNLGAEAFF.

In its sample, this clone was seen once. CDR3 in amino acids: CASSMGGASGQETQYF. The CDR3 region has the DNA TGTGCCAGTAGTATGGGAGGGGCTAGTGGCCAAGAGACCCAGTACTTC. The chain links TRBV19 to TRBJ2-5; 7 nucleotides line up with TRBD2. This CDR3 comprises 16 residues. Trimming at V came to 3 bases and at J to 1 base, leaving 8 bases not matched to a gene. In germline, CDR1 is LNHDA, CDR2 SQIVND (reference sequence).

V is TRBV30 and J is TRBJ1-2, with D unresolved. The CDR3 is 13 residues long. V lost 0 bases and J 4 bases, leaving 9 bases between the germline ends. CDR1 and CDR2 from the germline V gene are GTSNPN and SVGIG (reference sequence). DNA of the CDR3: TGTGCCTGGAGTGTTGTGGCCCCCTATGGCTACACCTTC. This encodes CAWSVVAPYGYTF.

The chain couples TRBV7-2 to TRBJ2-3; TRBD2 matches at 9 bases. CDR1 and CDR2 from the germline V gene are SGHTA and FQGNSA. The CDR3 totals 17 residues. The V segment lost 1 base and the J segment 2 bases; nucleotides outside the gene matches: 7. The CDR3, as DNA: TGTGCCAGCAGCTTAGTCCGGCTAGCGGGATACACAGATACGCAGTATTTT. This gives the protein CASSLVRLAGYTDTQYF.

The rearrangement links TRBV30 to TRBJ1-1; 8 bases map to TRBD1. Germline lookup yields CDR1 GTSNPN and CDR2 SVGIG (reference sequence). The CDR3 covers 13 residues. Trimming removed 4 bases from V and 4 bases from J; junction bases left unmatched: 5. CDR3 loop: CAWKTGVLTEAFF. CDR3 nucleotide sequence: TGTGCCTGGAAGACAGGGGTTCTCACTGAAGCTTTCTTT.

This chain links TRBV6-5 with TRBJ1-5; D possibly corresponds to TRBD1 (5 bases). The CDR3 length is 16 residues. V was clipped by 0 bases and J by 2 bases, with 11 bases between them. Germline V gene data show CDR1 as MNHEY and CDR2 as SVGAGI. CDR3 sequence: CASSYSAGLGNQPQHF. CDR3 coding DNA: TGTGCCAGCAGTTACTCCGCAGGGCTTGGCAATCAGCCCCAGCATTTT.

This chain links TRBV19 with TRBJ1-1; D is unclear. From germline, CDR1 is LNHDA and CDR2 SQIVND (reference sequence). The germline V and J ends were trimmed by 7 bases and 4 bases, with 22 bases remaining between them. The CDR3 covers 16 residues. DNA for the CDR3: TGTGCCAGTATTCCGTACGGCTCAGGTAAGGTCACTGAAGCTTTCTTT. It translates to CASIPYGSGKVTEAFF.

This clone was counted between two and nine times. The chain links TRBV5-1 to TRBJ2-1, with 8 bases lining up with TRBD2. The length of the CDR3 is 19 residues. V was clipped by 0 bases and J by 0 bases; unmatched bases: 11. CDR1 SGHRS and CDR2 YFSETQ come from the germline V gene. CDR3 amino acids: CASSLGIWDGTSSYNEQFF. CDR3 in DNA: TGCGCCAGCAGCTTGGGAATTTGGGACGGGACTAGCTCCTACAATGAGCAGTTCTTC.

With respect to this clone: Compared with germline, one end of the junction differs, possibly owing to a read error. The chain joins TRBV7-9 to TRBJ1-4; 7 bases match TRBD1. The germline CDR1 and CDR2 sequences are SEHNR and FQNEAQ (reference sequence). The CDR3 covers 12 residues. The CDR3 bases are TGTGCCAGCAGCAATAGTTACGGACAGGTGATTTTT. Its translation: CASSNSYGQVIF.

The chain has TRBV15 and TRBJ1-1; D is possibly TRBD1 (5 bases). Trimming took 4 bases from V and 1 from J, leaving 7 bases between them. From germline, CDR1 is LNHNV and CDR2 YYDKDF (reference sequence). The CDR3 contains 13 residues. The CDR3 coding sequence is TGTGCCACCAGCAACAGGCCGAACACTGAAGCTTTCTTT. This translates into CATSNRPNTEAFF.

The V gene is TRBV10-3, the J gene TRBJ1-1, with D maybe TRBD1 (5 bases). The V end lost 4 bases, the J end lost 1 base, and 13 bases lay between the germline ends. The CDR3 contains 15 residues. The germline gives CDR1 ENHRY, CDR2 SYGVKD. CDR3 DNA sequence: TGTGCCATCAGTGTTCCGGAGGGGAGGAACACTGAAGCTTTCTTT. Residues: CAISVPEGRNTEAFF.

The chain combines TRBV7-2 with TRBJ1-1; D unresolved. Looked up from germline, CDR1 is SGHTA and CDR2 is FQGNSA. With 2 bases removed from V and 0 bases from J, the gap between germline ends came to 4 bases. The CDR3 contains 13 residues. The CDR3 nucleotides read TGTGCCAGCAGCTTATACATGAACACTGAAGCTTTCTTT. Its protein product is CASSLYMNTEAFF.

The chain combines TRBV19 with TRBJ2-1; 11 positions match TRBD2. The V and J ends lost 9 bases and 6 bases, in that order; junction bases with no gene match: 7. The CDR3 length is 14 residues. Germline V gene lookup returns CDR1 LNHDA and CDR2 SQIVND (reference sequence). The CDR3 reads CASLSGGAFNEQFF. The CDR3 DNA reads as TGTGCCAGCCTTAGCGGGGGGGCGTTCAATGAGCAGTTCTTC.

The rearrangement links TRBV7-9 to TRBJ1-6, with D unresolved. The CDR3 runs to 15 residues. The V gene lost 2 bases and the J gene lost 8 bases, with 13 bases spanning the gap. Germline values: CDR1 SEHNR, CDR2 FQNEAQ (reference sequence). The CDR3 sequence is CASSLSMGRDSPLHF. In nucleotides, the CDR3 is TGTGCCAGCAGCTTATCGATGGGGAGGGATTCACCCCTCCACTTT.